This TCR beta chain originates from a study of cytomegalovirus exposure and HLA in healthy donors. Use of 60 Vbeta and 13 Jbeta primers characterized the PCR. The table came from immunoSEQ multiplex PCR; TCRdb's copy has only in-frame clones and leaves some out. The table has fewer than 120,000 clones, 75% to 90% seen once. CDR3 length: 16 amino acids. Germline CDR1 is SNHLY and CDR2 is FYNNEI. Trimming stripped 7 bases from V and 1 base from J, with 19 bases between. The receptor was isolated from a man aged 35 to 55 in good health and CMV-seronegative. The material sequenced was PBMCs. The genes are TRBV2 and TRBJ2-5, with D possibly matching TRBD1 (6 bases). CDR3: CASTSSRVTGQETQYF. CDR3 nucleotide sequence: TGTGCCAGCACCTCCAGCCGGGTGACAGGCCAAGAGACCCAGTACTTC.